The present TCR beta chain was sequenced within a study of blood T cell repertoires in COVID-19. About the research overall: Sites across the United States, Italy and Spain contributed samples from acute and convalescent COVID-19.

This clone occurred a few times. Source study methods: How many nucleated cells were present was estimated from reference gene primer amplification. Clones were sequenced by immunoSEQ multiplex PCR, and TCRdb holds only the in-frame ones, with some missing. Clonal size and the V and J genes are those of that table, whereas D and trimming came from the DNA. The sample lists 180,000 or so clones, about 86% occurring once. Germline assignment: CDR1 ENHRY and CDR2 SYGVKD. The CDR3 has 17 residues. V lost 6 bases and J lost 0, with 18 bases in between. The sample taken for sequencing was peripheral blood. This rearrangement joins TRBV10-3 to TRBJ1-3; D remains unclear. This receptor was taken from a man aged 18 to 29 with active or convalescent COVID-19. The chain's CDR3 is CAISYGGATTSGNTIYF. The CDR3 DNA reads TGTGCCATCAGCTACGGAGGCGCGACTACCTCTGGAAACACCATATATTTT.